Below, one T cell receptor (beta chain) is given with its context. The antigen remains unidentified. The entry originates in a study of CXCR3-negative and CXCR3-positive naive CD8 T cells. Study-wide results and caveats: Naive CXCR3-positive and CXCR3-negative cells shared TRBV-TRBJ usage; memory cells diverged. Memory CD8+ cells had much lower diversity, and both naive subsets had comparably high diversity. Against CXCR3-negative naive cells, CXCR3-positive naive cells showed more hydrophobic TRB CDR3s.

It was by 5' RACE with UMI labels that the TRB cDNA libraries were prepared. TCRdb reprocessed the 5' RACE reads, keeping one entry per CDR3 protein, no DNA. The ten most abundant clones cover about 2.6% of a sample with approximately 24,000 distinct CDR3 sequences. The CDR3 extends over 17 amino acids. Germline lookup yields CDR1 SGHAT and CDR2 FQNNGV. The CD45RO-CCR7+CD27+CD95- phenotype denoted naive CD8+ T cells. The TCR originated in a human donor in good health. Some clones in this sample may be carry-over from other donors' samples. This chain links TRBV11-2 with TRBJ2-3; TCRdb selects TRBD2, and the lack of DNA leaves this call unchecked. Sequenced material: naive CXCR3- CD8+ T cells from blood. Subset specified: CD45RO-CCR7+CD27+CD95- naive CD8+ T cells lacking CXCR3 (TNR3-). CDR3 in amino acids: CASSAPPGLAGGDTQYF. Supplemented by reference TRBV11-2 and TRBJ2-3, the full variable domain reads EAGVAQSPRYKIIEKRQSVAFWCNPISGHATLYWYQQILGQGPKLLIQFQNNGVVDDSQLPKDRFSAERLKGVDSTLKIQPAKLEDSAVYLCASSAPPGLAGGDTQYFGPGTRLTVL.